This TCR beta chain was retrieved from a study of T cell responses to AZD1222 COVID-19 vaccine. As for the study in general: Pooling of second doses given at about 4 or about 12 weeks was done.

The method was immunoSEQ multiplex PCR; TCRdb's version includes in-frame clones alone and lacks a portion of them. The sample consists of about 120,000 clones, roughly 89% of them appearing once. Study-level points and caveats: Only a handful of AZD1222 recipients, more than 5 in all, had baseline seropositivity. Females made up more of the donors, who were largely white British, and clonal diversity may have come out too low.

With respect to this clone: What it recognizes is unknown.

Germline lookup yields CDR1 SGHDT and CDR2 YYEEEE. Trimming took off 2 bases at V and 2 bases at J, with 5 bases between the two ends. This CDR3 is 13 amino acids long. The receptor was isolated from an adult in good health. The rearrangement uses TRBV5-6 and TRBJ2-1, with D unresolved. The material was peripheral blood, obtained on day 0 of AZD1222 vaccination. Here the CDR3 reads CASSFSPYNEQFF. CDR3 coding DNA: TGTGCCAGCAGCTTTTCCCCCTACAATGAGCAGTTCTTC.